This T cell receptor (beta chain) was sequenced during a study of blood T cell repertoires in COVID-19. Overall study: From T cells, B-cell-depleted T cells, or PBMCs came the material, which was cDNA or gDNA.

Under the authors' procedure: Estimation of nucleated cell counts was performed using reference gene primer amplification. Profiling relied on immunoSEQ multiplex PCR, and the TCRdb table lists in-frame clones only, not all of them. D and trimming come from the DNA, and the V and J calls and clone size come from that table. The data contain a few hundred thousand clones, roughly 89% of them seen just once; the ten biggest clones take up 4% to 5%. The clonotype comes from a woman aged 40 to 55 who had recovered from COVID-19. The sequenced sample was peripheral blood.

CDR3 loop: CASSTQSGQGSEAFF. The CDR3 DNA is TGTGCCAGCAGCACCCAATCGGGACAGGGGAGTGAAGCTTTCTTT. The chain employs TRBV9 and TRBJ1-1; TRBD1 matches 10 bases. The V gene's germline CDR1 is SGDLS and CDR2 YYNGEE. The CDR3 has 15 amino acids. Unmatched junction bases numbered 10, after V lost 4 bases and J lost 7 bases.